This record covers a single TCR beta chain. The target of this receptor is not known. It has no much larger one-base neighbor in the sample; base qualities were not kept. This sample was taken from a study of blood T cell repertoires in COVID-19 (dated by TCRdb to the early 2020s). For context, the study as a whole: Samples covering the acute and convalescent phases of COVID-19 were provided by collaborators in the United States, Italy and Spain. The material from the prospective study consisted of cDNA or gDNA derived from T cells, B-cell-depleted T cells, or PBMCs. The dataset comprised deeply sampled blood TCRbeta repertoires from subjects exposed to, actively infected with, or recovered from COVID-19. The repertoires were made available in a free public database intended to serve as a resource for research on the immune response to SARS-CoV-2. The samples were drawn from two sources: the first 160 participants of the ongoing ImmuneRACE study, and 950 to 1,500 subjects contributed by 6 global collaborators. The sample metadata nearly always contained a de-identified subject ID, COVID-19 status, age in years and sex. Where available, HLA class I and class II types were obtained from metadata supplied by the sample provider rather than from assay-based typing.

The CDR3 covers 15 residues, taking in both the cysteine and the phenylalanine. Just CDR3 DNA is preserved here, 45 bases in frame from base 1. Trimming costs V 1 base and J 1 base, and their ends lie 10 bases apart. CDR1 and CDR2 (SGHTA, FQGNSA) derive from the germline V gene. Enrolling through a virtual design, the prospective study's participants ranged in age from roughly 18 to 89 years and lived across roughly 23 United States geographic areas. To assign participants to cohorts, the prospective study relied on clinical history that participants themselves reported in a screening survey and a study questionnaire. Each participant in the prospective study had whole blood, serum and a nasopharyngeal or oropharyngeal swab collected by mobile phlebotomists. Additional blood draws and questionnaires over an approximately 2-month period could optionally be provided by prospective study participants. Prospective study blood samples were shipped either frozen or at room temperature before DNA extraction.

On the study overall, not on this receptor specifically: The amount of clinical and demographic metadata varied by source and participant and was provided uncurated.

The immunoSEQ Assay, a bias-controlled multiplex PCR, was used to amplify TCRbeta CDR3 regions from genomic DNA. Per the original workflow: The number of nucleated cells in each sample was estimated by amplification of reference gene primers within the assay. To quantify the absolute abundance of each unique TCRbeta CDR3 rearrangement, sequence reads were collapsed and filtered. For each sample, productive Simpson clonality was calculated by taking the square root of Simpson's diversity index across productive rearrangements. In TCRdb, the immuneACCESS table is reduced to in-frame sequences with V and J assigned. These tables do not hold every clone; where another copy was compared, an unresolved V gene accounts for under half, and the others remain unexplained. Clonal size and the V and J genes are those of that table, whereas D and trimming came from the DNA. This sample has about 260,000 clones in its table, and 80% to 90% of those were observed once. The ten largest clones represent over 4% of the sample.

The sequence links TRBV7-2 to TRBJ1-2; the D gene cannot be named for sure. Sequencing was done on a sample of PBMCs or T cells enriched from blood (not recorded which). This TCR was sampled from a man aged 30 to 39 with acute COVID-19. The bases are TGTGCCAGCAGCTTAGTGGGAGGGAATAACTATGGCTACACCTTC. This gives the protein CASSLVGGNNYGYTF.